The rows below give T cell receptor beta chains drawn from one sample of a study of shared T cell receptors in the human thymus. The table came from immunoSEQ multiplex PCR; TCRdb's copy has only in-frame clones and leaves some out. The repertoire holds hundreds of thousands of clones, with 70% to 90% as singletons. These same data were also listed under a study on human thymus T cells.

The specimen sequenced was thymocytes. The receptors stem from a girl under two years old with a congenital heart defect. Both conserved end residues are part of each CDR3. The order of the fields is J gene, D gene, V gene, clone size, CDR3 protein, CDR3 DNA. D genes are given only for firm matches. Expanded clones get a size class; other rows say once, few or many, or leave the size out.

>TRBJ1-6|-|TRBV7-9|-
CASSLDHRVGYSPLHF
TGTGCCAGCAGCTTAGACCACAGGGTTGGTTATTCACCCCTCCACTTT
>TRBJ1-1|-|TRBV29-1|-
CSVSEVLGQITEAFF
TGCAGCGTTTCCGAGGTCCTCGGACAGATCACTGAAGCTTTCTTT
>TRBJ2-6|TRBD2|TRBV11-2|once
CASSLDSAGEQANVLTF
TGTGCCAGCAGCTTAGATAGCGCGGGGGAACAGGCCAACGTCCTGACTTTC
>TRBJ1-2|TRBD1|TRBV4-3|-
CASSHPVQGSRIGYTF
TGCGCCAGCAGCCACCCTGTACAGGGGTCTCGGATTGGGTACACCTTC
>TRBJ1-2|TRBD1|TRBV2|-
CASSDSFERDRVHGYTF
TGTGCCAGCAGTGACAGTTTTGAGCGGGACAGGGTTCATGGCTACACCTTC
>TRBJ1-2|TRBD1|TRBV5-6|-
CASSLGGGRTSYGYTF
TGTGCCAGCAGCTTGGGAGGGGGCCGGACCTCCTATGGCTACACCTTC
>TRBJ1-1|-|TRBV4-3|-
CASSQEWLVNTEAFF
TGCGCCAGCAGCCAAGAATGGCTGGTGAACACTGAAGCTTTCTTT
>TRBJ2-1|TRBD2|TRBV7-3|-
CASSSLAGGYNEQFF
TGTGCCAGCAGCTCGCTAGCGGGGGGCTACAATGAGCAGTTCTTC
>TRBJ2-2|-|TRBV28|-
CASSFKGFQGSTGELFF
TGTGCCAGCAGTTTTAAGGGGTTTCAGGGAAGCACCGGGGAGCTGTTTTTT
>TRBJ2-7|-|TRBV7-2|few
CASSPGLLYEQYF
TGTGCCAGCAGCCCTGGACTCCTCTACGAGCAGTACTTC
>TRBJ1-1|-|TRBV10-3|once
CAISESGRLNTEAFF
TGTGCCATCAGTGAGTCTGGGCGCTTGAACACTGAAGCTTTCTTT
>TRBJ2-5|-|TRBV27|-
CASITWAPVIRQETQYF
TGTGCCAGCATCACCTGGGCGCCGGTTATACGGCAAGAGACCCAGTACTTC
>TRBJ2-1|TRBD2|TRBV11-2|-
CASSRQTGTSLNEQFF
TGTGCCAGCAGCCGACAAACCGGGACTAGTCTCAATGAGCAGTTCTTC
>TRBJ2-3|-|TRBV7-8|-
CASSPTFRQGTDTQYF
TGTGCCAGCAGCCCCACTTTTCGACAGGGCACAGATACGCAGTATTTT
>TRBJ2-3|TRBD2|TRBV7-2|-
CASSPLAGGNTQYF
TGTGCCAGCAGCCCCCTAGCGGGGGGGAATACGCAGTATTTT
>TRBJ2-7|TRBD2|TRBV5-1|-
CASSREGGSYEQYF
TGCGCCAGTTCTCGGGAGGGGGGGTCCTACGAGCAGTACTTC
>TRBJ2-7|-|TRBV28|once
CASSLEGYEQYF
TGTGCCAGCAGTTTGGAGGGCTACGAGCAGTACTTC
>TRBJ2-5|TRBD1|TRBV19|-
CASSADRGYRETQYF
TGTGCCAGTAGTGCAGACAGGGGGTACAGAGAGACCCAGTACTTC
>TRBJ1-2|-|TRBV7-8|-
CASSSLASNYGYTF
TGTGCCAGCAGCTCGCTCGCCAGTAACTATGGCTACACCTTC
>TRBJ2-6|-|TRBV9|-
CASSEGSLDRRPSSGANVLTF
TGTGCCAGCAGCGAGGGGTCTTTGGACAGACGACCTTCCTCTGGGGCCAACGTCCTGACTTTC
>TRBJ2-1|-|TRBV4-3|-
CASSQDPPPSSYNEQFF
TGCGCCAGCAGCCAAGATCCCCCTCCTAGCTCCTACAATGAGCAGTTCTTC
>TRBJ2-1|-|TRBV29-1|-
CSVVEGPIGGEQFF
TGCAGCGTTGTCGAGGGGCCCATCGGGGGTGAGCAGTTCTTC
>TRBJ1-1|TRBD1|TRBV27|-
CASSLQGTGGSEAFF
TGTGCCAGCAGTTTACAAGGGACAGGGGGGTCTGAAGCTTTCTTT
>TRBJ2-7|-|TRBV19|-
CASSSFQGPYEQYF
TGTGCCAGTAGTAGCTTTCAGGGGCCCTACGAGCAGTACTTC
>TRBJ2-7|-|TRBV21-1|-
CAKPDRGLHYEQYF
TGTGCCAAGCCGGACAGGGGGTTGCACTACGAGCAGTACTTC
>TRBJ2-7|-|TRBV27|-
CASSGQNSYEQYF
TGTGCCAGCAGTGGACAGAACTCCTACGAGCAGTACTTC
>TRBJ2-5|-|TRBV5-4|few
CASSSRTAPAGQTQYF
TGTGCCAGCAGCTCCCGGACAGCCCCAGCCGGGCAGACCCAGTACTTC
>TRBJ1-4|-|TRBV7-3|-
CASSPLSGGQTNEKLFF
TGTGCCAGCAGCCCCCTATCGGGGGGGCAGACTAATGAAAAACTGTTTTTT
>TRBJ2-5|-|TRBV5-1|-
CASSLWPSGETQYF
TGCGCCAGCAGCTTGTGGCCGAGCGGAGAGACCCAGTACTTC
>TRBJ2-7|TRBD1|TRBV7-6|-
CASSPHKTGGGYEQYF
TGTGCCAGCAGCCCGCACAAGACAGGGGGTGGGTACGAGCAGTACTTC
>TRBJ1-5|-|TRBV2|-
CASSHRTRVSNQPQHF
TGTGCCAGCAGTCACCGCACCAGGGTGAGCAATCAGCCCCAGCATTTT
>TRBJ2-7|TRBD2|TRBV5-1|-
CASSRTSGWSCEQYF
TGCGCCAGCAGCCGGACTAGCGGGTGGTCCTGCGAGCAGTACTTC
>TRBJ1-1|TRBD1|TRBV6-6|-
CASSLNRQGSEAFF
TGTGCCAGCAGCCTCAATCGACAGGGCTCTGAAGCTTTCTTT
>TRBJ1-1|TRBD1|TRBV2|-
CASNRGQNTEAFF
TGTGCCAGCAATAGGGGGCAGAACACTGAAGCTTTCTTT
>TRBJ2-7|-|TRBV19|-
CASSGSGSYEQYF
TGTGCCAGTAGTGGGAGTGGTTCCTACGAGCAGTACTTC
>TRBJ2-2|-|TRBV6-5|-
CASSFQGFNTGELFF
TGTGCCAGCAGTTTCCAGGGATTCAACACCGGGGAGCTGTTTTTT
>TRBJ1-6|-|TRBV6-1|-
CASSEIGGSPLHF
TGTGCCAGCAGTGAAATAGGGGGTTCACCCCTCCACTTT
>TRBJ1-1|-|TRBV2|-
CASPDAGSRTEAFF
TGTGCCAGCCCCGATGCAGGGTCTCGCACTGAAGCTTTCTTT
>TRBJ1-3|TRBD1|TRBV4-1|-
CASSQDWVGGAGGNTIYF
TGCGCCAGCAGCCAAGATTGGGTAGGGGGCGCCGGTGGAAACACCATATATTTT
>TRBJ1-2|TRBD1|TRBV5-1|-
CASSPRRTGNGYTF
TGCGCCAGCAGCCCCCGACGGACAGGGAATGGCTACACCTTC
>TRBJ1-1|TRBD1|TRBV28|-
CASSLQRQGRGTEAFF
TGTGCCAGCAGTCTTCAAAGACAGGGAAGGGGTACTGAAGCTTTCTTT
>TRBJ2-1|-|TRBV27|-
CASRRASLPQNEQFF
TGTGCCAGCAGACGGGCTAGCCTTCCCCAAAATGAGCAGTTCTTC